The entry below gives a single TCR beta chain sequence along with its context. V lost 0 bases and J lost 8; bases outside the gene matches: 10. Germline values: CDR1 LGHDT, CDR2 YNNKEL (reference sequence). CDR3 length equals 16 residues. This sample stems from a study of blood T cell repertoires in COVID-19. Study at large: The origin of the acute and convalescent COVID-19 samples was the United States, Italy and Spain. Sources were T cells, B-cell-depleted T cells, or PBMCs; the material itself was cDNA or gDNA.

In the original processing: Researchers report that nucleated cell counts were estimated from reference gene primer amplification. The protocol was immunoSEQ multiplex PCR, while the TCRdb copy is restricted to in-frame clones and leaves out a portion. The V and J calls and the clone size are those of that table, but D and trimming were determined from the DNA. Found here are about 81,000 clones, approximately 91% of them singletons; the top ten hold approximately 7.4%. This clonotype was obtained from a man between 65 and 80 years old with acute or convalescent COVID-19. The chain is built from TRBV3-1 (or the pseudogene TRBV3-2) and TRBJ1-2, with 9 nucleotides matching TRBD1. The sequencing input was peripheral blood. In DNA form, the CDR3 reads TGTGCCAGCAGCCAAGAACCGGTGGGGGGACAGGGCGGCTACACCTTC. Amino acid sequence: CASSQEPVGGQGGYTF.